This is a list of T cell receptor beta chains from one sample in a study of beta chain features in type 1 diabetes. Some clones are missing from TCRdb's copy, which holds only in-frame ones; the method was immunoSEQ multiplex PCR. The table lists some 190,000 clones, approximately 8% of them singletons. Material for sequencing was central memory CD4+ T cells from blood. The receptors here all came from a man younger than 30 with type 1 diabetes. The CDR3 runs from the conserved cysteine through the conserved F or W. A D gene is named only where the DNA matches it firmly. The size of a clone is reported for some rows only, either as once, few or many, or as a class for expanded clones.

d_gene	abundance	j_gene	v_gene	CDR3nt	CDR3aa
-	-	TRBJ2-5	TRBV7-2	TGTGCCAGCAGCTTAACCTTTCATTCCGCGCAAGAGACCCAGTACTTC	CASSLTFHSAQETQYF
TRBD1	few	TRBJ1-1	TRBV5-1	TGCGCCAGCAGCCCAGACAGGGCGACGACTGAAGCTTTCTTT	CASSPDRATTEAFF
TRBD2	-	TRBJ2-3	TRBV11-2	TGTGCCAGCAGCTCAACTAGCGGGACGACAGATACGCAGTATTTT	CASSSTSGTTDTQYF
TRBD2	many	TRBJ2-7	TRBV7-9	TGTGCCAGCAGTCATAGCGGGAGTGGCGAGCAGTACTTC	CASSHSGSGEQYF
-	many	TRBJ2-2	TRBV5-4	TGTGCCAGCAGCTTGGGGGCCAGTATGAACACCGGGGAGCTGTTTTTT	CASSLGASMNTGELFF
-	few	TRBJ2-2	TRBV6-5	TGTGCCAGCCGCCGGGGAACGAACACCGGGGAGCTGTTTTTT	CASRRGTNTGELFF
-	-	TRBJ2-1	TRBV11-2	TGTGCCAGCAGCTTAGATCGGGATGGCCGGGAGCAGTTCTTC	CASSLDRDGREQFF
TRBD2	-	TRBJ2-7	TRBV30	TGTGCCTGGAGTGTACAAGCAACCGCGGGAGGATACGAGCAGTACTTC	CAWSVQATAGGYEQYF
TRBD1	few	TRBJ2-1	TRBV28	TGTGCCAGCAGTTACGACAGGGAAGGTTTGTTCTTC	CASSYDREGLFF
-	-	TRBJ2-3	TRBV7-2	TGTGCCAGCAGCGCGGGCACAGATACGCAGTATTTT	CASSAGTDTQYF
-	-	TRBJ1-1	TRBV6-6	TGTGCCAGCACCGAACAGGGAAACACTGAAGCTTTCTTT	CASTEQGNTEAFF
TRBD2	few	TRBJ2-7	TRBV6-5	TGTGCCAGCACGGCGAGGCTAGCGGGGAAATACGAGCAGTACTTC	CASTARLAGKYEQYF
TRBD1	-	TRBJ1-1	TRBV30	TGTGCCGGACAGGGGGAATACACTGAAGCTTTCTTT	CAGQGEYTEAFF
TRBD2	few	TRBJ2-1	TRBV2	TGTGCCAGCAGTGAAACAGGCGGGAGTTACAATGAGCAGTTCTTC	CASSETGGSYNEQFF
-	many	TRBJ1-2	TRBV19	TGTGCCAGTAGTAACCCAACAGAGTCTGGCTACACCTTC	CASSNPTESGYTF
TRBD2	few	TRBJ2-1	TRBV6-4	TGTGCCAGCAGAGGACTAGCGGGGTTAAATGAGCAGTTCTTC	CASRGLAGLNEQFF
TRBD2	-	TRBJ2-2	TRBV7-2	TGTGCCAGCAGCTTAGCGCTTTCGGGGGGGACCGGGGAGCTGTTTTTT	CASSLALSGGTGELFF
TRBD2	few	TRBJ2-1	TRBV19	TGTGCCAGTAGTAGTCACCTAGCGGGAACCAACAATGAGCAGTTCTTC	CASSSHLAGTNNEQFF
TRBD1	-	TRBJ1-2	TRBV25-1	TGTGCCAGCAGTGATGAAGGGGGCGATAACTATGGCTACACCTTC	CASSDEGGDNYGYTF
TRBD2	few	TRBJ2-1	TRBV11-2	TGTGCCAGCAGACGCGCGACTAGCGGGACATACAATGAGCAGTTCTTC	CASRRATSGTYNEQFF
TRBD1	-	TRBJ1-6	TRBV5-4	TGTGCCAGCAGCTTGACTGTGGGACAGAGAGGGTATAATTCACCCCTCCACTTT	CASSLTVGQRGYNSPLHF
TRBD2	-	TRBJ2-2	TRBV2	TGTGCCAGCAGCGCTAAGAAAGCGGGGGGGAACACCGGGGAGCTGTTTTTT	CASSAKKAGGNTGELFF
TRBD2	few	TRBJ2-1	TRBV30	TGTGCCTGGAGTGGCGAGAGCGGGAGGGCCGTGAAGTTCTTC	CAWSGESGRAVKFF
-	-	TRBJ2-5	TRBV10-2	TGCGCCAGCAGTGAGCGGACAGTCCAAGAGACCCAGTACTTC	CASSERTVQETQYF
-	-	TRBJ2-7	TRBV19	TGTGCCAGTAGTATAGCCCAGGGCTACGAGCAGTACTTC	CASSIAQGYEQYF
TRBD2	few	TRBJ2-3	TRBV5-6	TGTGCCAGCAGCGGACCGGGACTAAGCACAGATACGCAGTATTTT	CASSGPGLSTDTQYF
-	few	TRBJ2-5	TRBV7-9	TGTGCCAGCAGCCCCCAACTTTCGGAGACCCAGTACTTC	CASSPQLSETQYF
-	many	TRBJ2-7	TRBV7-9	TGTGCCAGCAGTGGCAGATCCTACGAGCAGTACTTC	CASSGRSYEQYF
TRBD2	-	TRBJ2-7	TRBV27	TGTGCCAGCAGTTTCCAAGGGACTAGCCGGGCGCAGTACTTC	CASSFQGTSRAQYF